A single sample gave rise to the 19 T cell receptor beta chains below, sequenced in a study of blood T cell repertoires in COVID-19. Clones were read by immunoSEQ multiplex PCR, and TCRdb kept only the in-frame ones, dropping some. Of 310,000 or so clones listed, 91% were seen once; the top ten hold about 2%. The sample taken for sequencing was peripheral blood. The receptor source for this set is a woman in her 30s with COVID-19, enrolled during active disease.

As regards this clone: This sample includes further DNA sequences coding for the same CDR3. The rearrangement joins TRBV19 to TRBJ2-7, with 7 bases aligning to TRBD1. The CDR3 is made up of 14 amino acids. Germline-derived CDR1 and CDR2 are LNHDA and SQIVND (reference sequence). V lost 1 base and J lost 2; bases outside the gene matches: 2. This chain's CDR3 is CASSIGQGAYEQYF. The DNA for the CDR3 is TGTGCCAGTAGTATAGGGCAGGGGGCCTACGAGCAGTACTTC.

This chain uses TRBV30 with TRBJ1-4; 10 bases map to TRBD1. The germline CDR1 and CDR2 sequences are GTSNPN and SVGIG (reference sequence). The CDR3 totals 15 residues. V was clipped by 0 bases and J by 7 bases; unmatched bases: 5. CDR3 sequence reads: CAWSVDRTGGEKLFF. CDR3 bases: TGTGCCTGGAGTGTCGATAGGACAGGGGGTGAAAAACTGTTTTTT.

This chain connects TRBV14 to TRBJ1-1; 7 bases align to TRBD1. The CDR3 is 14 amino acids. V was clipped by 4 bases and J by 1 base; unmatched bases: 3. Germline V CDR1 and CDR2: SGHDN, FVKESK. CDR3: CASSLRTGNTEAFF. For the CDR3, the DNA is TGTGCCAGCAGCCTCAGGACAGGGAACACTGAAGCTTTCTTT. The full variable domain, in which reference TRBV14 and TRBJ1-1 provide the parts outside the CDR3, is EAGVTQFPSHSVIEKGQTVTLRCDPISGHDNLYWYRRVMGKEIKFLLHFVKESKQDESGMPNNRFLAERTGGTYSTLKVQPAELEDSGVYFCASSLRTGNTEAFFGQGTRLTVV.

This chain links TRBV7-2 with TRBJ2-7; D is perhaps TRBD2 (5 bases). Trimming removed 4 bases at V and 3 bases at J, with 13 bases between. The CDR3 has 14 residues. The germline CDR1 and CDR2 sequences are SGHTA and FQGNSA. The CDR3 DNA follows: TGTGCCAGCAGCTCCCCCGGACTGAACTACGAGCAGTACTTC. Its protein product is CASSSPGLNYEQYF.

This chain joins TRBV9 and TRBJ2-1; 14 bases line up with TRBD2. J lost 8 bases, V lost 2 bases, and 6 bases had no gene match. The CDR3 spans 16 residues. From germline, CDR1 is SGDLS and CDR2 YYNGEE. CDR3 residues: CASSVGLAGESDEQFF. The CDR3 DNA reads TGTGCCAGCAGCGTGGGACTAGCGGGAGAGTCGGATGAGCAGTTCTTC.

The V and J genes are TRBV27 and TRBJ2-3, with 10 bases lining up with TRBD1. V lost 4 bases and J lost 3; bases outside the gene matches: 10. CDR3 size: 17 residues. Per germline, CDR1 MNHEY and CDR2 SMNVEV (reference sequence). CDR3 DNA sequence: TGTGCCAGCAGTTCAATGACAGGGGGCTTGAGAACAGATACGCAGTATTTT. Residues: CASSSMTGGLRTDTQYF.

The rearrangement joins TRBV25-1 to TRBJ2-7; TRBD2 matches at 9 bases. The CDR3 spans 14 residues. Germline loops: CDR1 MGHDK, CDR2 SYGVNS. The V segment lost 2 bases and the J segment 6 bases; nucleotides outside the gene matches: 5. In DNA form, the CDR3 reads TGTGCCAGCAGTGAAAGAGCGGGAGGACTCGAGCAGTACTTC. Protein sequence: CASSERAGGLEQYF.

This sequence joins TRBV2 and TRBJ1-3; TRBD1 might be the D (6 bases). The CDR3 is made up of 15 amino acids. The germline CDR1 and CDR2 sequences are SNHLY and FYNNEI. The V gene lost 1 base and the J gene lost 4 bases, with 11 bases spanning the gap. This chain's CDR3 is CASSEGAGVGNTIYF. The CDR3 bases are TGTGCCAGCAGTGAAGGGGCAGGGGTCGGAAACACCATATATTTT.

The J gene is TRBJ1-1, the V gene TRBV10-3, with D unresolved. CDR3 length equals 14 residues. Trimming took off 1 base at V and 5 bases at J, with 11 bases between the two ends. Germline V gene lookup returns CDR1 ENHRY and CDR2 SYGVKD. The CDR3 DNA reads as TGTGCCATCAGTGAGTATCCAGAGAGGACTGAAGCTTTCTTT. It encodes CAISEYPERTEAFF.

This clone was found once. The rearrangement links TRBV15 to TRBJ2-1; no clear D gene. The germline CDR1 and CDR2 sequences are LNHNV and YYDKDF (reference sequence). The CDR3 extends over 12 amino acids. Trimming pared 5 bases from V and 9 bases from J, leaving 11 bases between. CDR3 nucleotides: TGTGCCACCAGCCCGACTGAAGGTGAGCAGTTCTTC. It is translated as CATSPTEGEQFF.

The V and J genes are TRBV28 and TRBJ1-2; 8 bases are shared with TRBD1. This CDR3 region has 14 residues. V lost 4 bases and J lost 8; bases outside the gene matches: 9. Germline lookup yields CDR1 MDHEN and CDR2 SYDVKM. As DNA, the CDR3 is TGTGCCAGCAGTTCCTCAGGGGGCGGTATGGGCTACACCTTC. It is translated as CASSSSGGGMGYTF.

The chain recombines TRBV4-2 with TRBJ2-3, with D uncertain. This CDR3 has 16 residues. CDR1 and CDR2 (germline): LGHNA, YNFKEQ. Trimming cost V 0 bases and J 2 bases, with 12 bases left between them. CDR3: CASSQDSAGTTDTQYF. Here the CDR3 DNA reads TGTGCCAGCAGCCAAGACTCTGCAGGAACCACAGATACGCAGTATTTT.

The J gene is TRBJ2-3, the V gene TRBV5-4, with D perhaps matching TRBD1 (6 bases). Germline CDR1 SGHNT, CDR2 YYREEE (reference sequence). Trimming left V 7 bases short and J 0 bases short, with 12 bases between. CDR3 length: 14 residues. The CDR3 region is CASSSTGSTDTQYF. For the CDR3, the DNA is TGTGCCAGCTCCTCTACAGGGAGCACAGATACGCAGTATTTT.

The J gene is TRBJ2-2, the V gene TRBV5-4; 11 bases agree with TRBD1. V shed 4 bases and J 4 bases; nucleotides not matched to a gene: 6. Germline V gives CDR1 SGHNT, CDR2 YYREEE (reference sequence). The CDR3 spans 16 residues. This CDR3 reads CASSTGTGGGTGELFF. The CDR3 DNA is TGTGCCAGCAGCACCGGGACAGGGGGGGGCACCGGGGAGCTGTTTTTT.

V usage is TRBV19 and J usage is TRBJ2-1, with 8 bases aligning to TRBD2. The trim removed 10 bases at V and 6 bases at J, leaving 11 bases unmatched. The CDR3 is 14 amino acids. CDR1 LNHDA and CDR2 SQIVND come from the germline V gene (reference sequence). CDR3 in amino acids: CATRGLGRLNEQFF. The CDR3 DNA is TGTGCCACCCGGGGACTAGGAAGGCTCAATGAGCAGTTCTTC. The full variable domain, completed using reference TRBV19 and TRBJ2-1, is DGGITQSPKYLFRKEGQNVTLSCEQNLNHDAMYWYRQDPGQGLRLIYYSQIVNDFQKGDIAEGYSVSREKKESFPLTVTSAQKNPTAFYLCATRGLGRLNEQFFGPGTRLTVL.

The rearrangement joins TRBV5-6 to TRBJ1-6, with a possible D match to TRBD1 (6 bases). V gave up 3 bases and J gave up 9 bases, with 16 bases separating them. This CDR3 contains 15 residues. From germline, CDR1 is SGHDT and CDR2 YYEEEE. The CDR3 is CASSSQQGIFSPLHF. In nucleotides, the CDR3 is TGTGCCAGCAGCTCCCAACAGGGAATATTTTCACCCCTCCACTTT.

The chain couples TRBV2 to TRBJ1-5, with TRBD1 as a possible D gene (5 bases). The CDR3 totals 13 residues. Germline lookup yields CDR1 SNHLY and CDR2 FYNNEI. The ends were cut back, 8 bases at V and 0 bases at J, with 8 bases in the middle. The CDR3 region has the DNA TGTGCCAGCGGACAAGGTAGCAATCAGCCCCAGCATTTT. Residues: CASGQGSNQPQHF.

The rearrangement links TRBV5-5 to TRBJ1-6; 7 bases are a match to TRBD1. After removal of 4 bases from V and 5 bases from J, the junction contained 9 bases not matched to a gene. The CDR3 extends over 16 amino acids. The germline V gene encodes CDR1 SGHKS and CDR2 YYEKEE (reference sequence). The CDR3 region has the DNA TGTGCCAGCAGCCCCAGGGGGGCGATGGATAATTCACCCCTCCACTTT. Its protein is CASSPRGAMDNSPLHF.

This chain connects TRBV4-1 to TRBJ2-1, with 7 bases aligning to TRBD2. The CDR3 sequence is 17 residues long. Germline CDR1 and CDR2: MGHRA and YSYEKL. The junction had 7 bases not matched to a gene; V was cut back by 0 bases and J by 2 bases. The CDR3 protein is CASSQESLAETYNEQFF. CDR3 coding DNA: TGCGCCAGCAGCCAAGAATCCCTAGCGGAAACCTACAATGAGCAGTTCTTC.